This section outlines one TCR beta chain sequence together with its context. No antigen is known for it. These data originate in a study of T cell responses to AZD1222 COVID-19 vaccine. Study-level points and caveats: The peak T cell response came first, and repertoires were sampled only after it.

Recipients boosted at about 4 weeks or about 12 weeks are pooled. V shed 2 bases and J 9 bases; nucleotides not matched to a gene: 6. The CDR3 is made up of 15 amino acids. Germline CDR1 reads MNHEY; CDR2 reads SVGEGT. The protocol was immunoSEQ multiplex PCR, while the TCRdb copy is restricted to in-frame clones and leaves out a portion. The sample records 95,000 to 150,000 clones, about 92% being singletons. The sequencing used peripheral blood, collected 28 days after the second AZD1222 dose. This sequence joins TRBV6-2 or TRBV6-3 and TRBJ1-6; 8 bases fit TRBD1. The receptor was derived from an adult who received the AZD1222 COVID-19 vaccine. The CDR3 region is CASSYVGQGVSPLHF. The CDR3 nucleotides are TGTGCCAGCAGTTACGTCGGACAGGGAGTTTCACCCCTCCACTTT.